Described below is a single T cell receptor (beta chain) sequence and its context. This clone was seen a few times. Which antigen it targets is not known. Per-nucleotide qualities are absent, and no much larger clonotype sits a single base away. Library construction relied on the immunoSEQ multiplex PCR assay. For the multiplex PCR, a mixture combining 60 forward primers for TCR Vbeta segments and 13 reverse primers for TCR Jbeta segments was used. The CDR3 region of rearranged TCR beta genes was amplified from genomic DNA by a multiplex PCR assay. Amplified TCR beta libraries were sequenced as 87-base-pair reads on the Illumina HiSeq System. The paper's data handling went like this. A later analysis tallied 80 million to 95 million unique TCR beta chains across the 666 repertoires, and approximately 11 million of those chains were shared by two or more donors. Raw reads were error-corrected and collapsed into unique sequences with a nearest-neighbor algorithm that merged closely related sequences to remove PCR and sequencing errors. CDR3 sequences were aligned to IMGT reference sequences to assign V, D and J gene segments. Each retained sequence needed at least a six-nucleotide match to both a V gene segment and a J gene segment. Rearrangements were called productive when the CDR3 lacked stop codons and stayed in frame with V and J; all others were non-productive. Following IMGT convention, CDR3 was defined as the stretch from the second conserved V-encoded cysteine to the conserved J-encoded phenylalanine. Sequences without an unambiguous match to a single V gene segment were excluded from the earlier analysis of almost 600 of the donors. In an earlier analysis of several hundred of the donors, V segments were called functional above 56.7% productive rearrangements and were called segregating when the between-donor standard deviation exceeded 5%. A statistical classification framework was developed to diagnose cytomegalovirus status using the catalog of TCR beta chain sequences. A later analysis assigned V and J genes by comparing TCR nucleotide sequences with IMGT/GENE-DB human TR gene sequences. The TCRdist pipeline was used in a later analysis to assign CDR3 sequences and most-parsimonious VDJ recombination scenarios. In a later analysis, every TCR beta chain was defined by the combination of its CDR3 amino acid sequence and its V-gene family, and reads without a unique V-gene family were dropped. To address suspected cross-contamination and a sequencing artifact, a later analysis removed approximately 600 highly shared, low-generation-probability nucleotide sequences. For each public chain, a later analysis derived a clonal expansion index from normalized ranks of inferred template counts within each repertoire. A later analysis computed generation probabilities with a VDJ recombination model fitted to out-of-frame rearrangements, and checked the results against IGoR. Hypergeometric tests were used in a later analysis to score TCR-TCR, TCR-HLA and TCR-CMV co-occurrence, with a repertoire-size bias correction applied to the TCR pairs. False discovery rates were estimated in a later analysis by permuting HLA or CMV assignments 20 times. In a later analysis, co-occurring TCRs were grouped using DBSCAN, and TCRdist sequence similarity was added for clustering within HLA-allele-positive subsets. Co-occurrence clustering excluded repertoires with fewer than 30,000 or more than 120,000 public chains, plus five with anomalous nucleotide sharing. What TCRdb holds here is the immuneACCESS table cut down to in-frame rearrangements. Part of the clones is not present; checked against another copy, under half of the missing clones reflect an unresolved V gene, and the others are unexplained. Clonal size and the V and J genes are those of that table, whereas D and trimming came from the DNA. This sample is represented by about 130,000 clones; roughly 79% of them were singletons. The ten largest clones add up to around 1.9% of the sample.

From V the trimming removes 8 bases and from J it removes 6 bases, while the gene matches leave 13 bases of the junction unaccounted for. From a lookup of the germline V gene, CDR1 and CDR2 are MNHEY and SVGAGI. From the cysteine through the valine, the CDR3 covers 14 amino acids. Only the CDR3 DNA is retained, 42 bases long and in frame from the first base. The cohort consisted of approximately 670 healthy bone marrow donors. All cohort members were sampled while nominally healthy, although unrecorded immune exposures were likely present. The donor was CMV seronegative and was included in the group of several hundred seronegative cohort members. Every donor gave a peripheral blood sample, and the peripheral blood mononuclear cells from that sample were used for TCR beta sequencing. Genomic DNA extraction from the blood cell samples was performed with the Qiagen DNeasy Blood Extraction Kit. This entry comes from a study of cytomegalovirus exposure and HLA in healthy donors (dated by TCRdb to 2016 to 2017). Concerning the study at large: An earlier analysis of 587 of the donors reported 250 to 350 Gb of sequence data and 117 million unique TCR beta sequences from roughly 200 million T cells. In the later analysis, no new phenotypic data were used to find candidate immune exposures; instead, reliance was placed on TCR beta sequences and their occurrence across donors. Alongside the repertoire data, information on donor age, sex, ethnicity and CMV serostatus was compiled. The study was designed to test whether signatures of past pathogen exposure could be identified by cataloging public T cell receptors. Among the roughly 370 genotyped donors, around 81% belonged to the genetic ancestry cluster associated with self-reported Caucasian donors. In a later analysis, previously published TCR beta repertoires from 500 to 750 donors were re-analyzed and high-resolution HLA genotyping was added so that TCR occurrence patterns could be studied. Typing coverage differed by locus: A, B, C, DRB1 and DQB1 were typed in about 620-640 donors, DQA1 in approximately 520, DPA1 in some 610, and DPB1 in around 440. In an earlier analysis of 587 of the donors, high-throughput TCR beta sequencing was used to judge whether each TCR beta V gene segment behaved as functional or pseudogenic. HLA typing covered class I and class II loci at four-digit resolution. Four or five DR-DQ haplotypes were handled as single units for association and clustering because linkage in the cohort was strong. To predict cytomegalovirus infection status, the study combined high-throughput TCR immunosequencing, statistical association of individual TCRs with disease status, and machine learning. An early release that covered about 640 HLA-typed donors contained approximately 290 gigabases of sequencing data and approximately 85 million unique TCR sequences. In a later genetic analysis, genome-wide SNP genotypes for about three fifths of the roughly 670 donors were used, and that subset was treated as a discovery cohort. Among over 350 genotyped donors of the cohort, an average of around 240,000 unique TCR beta nucleotide sequences were sequenced per donor, around 20% of them non-productive. Using immunosequencing, the study profiled T cell repertoires from 500 to 800 subjects and related those repertoires to cytomegalovirus serostatus. All discovery cohort repertoires had been generated using a single sequencing platform. A separate validation cohort of 100 to 150 different subjects was used in addition to the approximately 700-subject first cohort. On the study overall, not on this receptor specifically: In a later analysis, the rate of TCR association differed among HLA loci, with DRB1 alleles having the most associated TCRs and HLA-C alleles having the fewest. The classifier was reported to diagnose cytomegalovirus status with high specificity and sensitivity in both the original and validation cohorts. Only TCR beta chains were sequenced in this cohort, and the absence of alpha or paired-chain data limited detectable features. Because counts were too low, 15 to 20 rarely observed V segments, including chromosome 9 orphons, were excluded from the earlier analysis of 587 of the donors. Correlated functional status among segregating V segments might be attributable to linkage disequilibrium, but an unknown experimental factor could not be ruled out. Immune exposure information for the cohort was limited to CMV serostatus. HLA typing was unavailable for some donors at each locus, so association tests used only the typed subset. Across donors, most TCR sequences were observed very rarely, whereas some public TCRs were present in many individuals. Several of the top co-occurrence clusters appeared to be linked to parvovirus B19, influenza, CMV and Epstein-Barr virus, according to a later analysis. Because the 87-base-pair reads could not distinguish some IMGT-functional V segments, including TRBV6-2 and TRBV6-3, those segments were excluded. A few of the identified cytomegalovirus-associated TCR beta chains were confirmed in vitro to be specific for cytomegalovirus antigens. In a later analysis, 16,951 TCR beta sequences were associated with specific HLA alleles at a false discovery rate of 0.05. A cluster of highly shared sequence variants was judged likely to represent a technical artifact of the sequencing pipeline. The authors suggested that the approach could potentially be extended to other disease states and immunological phenotypes. A later analysis found that HLA-associated TCR beta chains were more clonally expanded and had lower generation probabilities than equally common non-associated chains. A further reported finding was that TCR beta sequences accurately predicted the HLA-A and HLA-B alleles for most subjects in the first cohort. According to a later analysis, most CMV-associated TCR beta chains appeared to be HLA-restricted, and the HLA associations seemed to be driven largely by CMV exposure. A later genetic analysis associated a missense DCLRE1C variant with V-gene and J-gene trimming of TCR beta chains, and an independent cohort replicated the association. Compared with the 666-donor mean, donors in an Asian-associated ancestry cluster had fewer N-insertions in productive TCRs, according to a later genetic analysis. In an earlier analysis of some 500 of the donors, most TCR beta V segments appeared in productive rearrangements about 87% or about 30% of the time, broadly matching IMGT annotations. Strong co-occurrence of HLA alleles, especially DR and DQ, made assigning TCR associations to individual alleles difficult. Presence/absence analyses assumed roughly uniform sequencing depth across donors, an assumption that may not hold. In the study, approximately 150 TCR beta chains were listed as associated with cytomegalovirus.

The sample was PBMCs. The receptor chain draws on TRBV6-5 and TRBJ2-7, with 7 central nucleotides matching TRBD1. This clonotype originated in a woman between 45 and 60 years old in good health and CMV-seronegative. The CDR3 region: CASPSNRGCSEQYV. At the DNA level, the sequence is TGTGCCAGCCCTTCGAACAGGGGCTGTTCCGAGCAGTACGTC.